This T cell receptor beta chain was retrieved from a study of T cells after somatic rescue of genetic block. Only in-frame clones appear in the TCRdb table, and some are missing; sequencing was by immunoSEQ multiplex PCR. The table lists roughly 120,000 clones, under 95% of them singletons. The CDR3 sequence is 14 residues long. The V end lost 5 bases, the J end lost 3 bases, and 11 bases lay between the germline ends. Germline CDR1 SGHTA, CDR2 FQGNSA. The chain is built from TRBV7-2 and TRBJ1-5; D gene uncertain. The sample was peripheral blood mononuclear cells (PBMCs). This sequence was found in a woman between 18 and 30 years old. The CDR3, as DNA: TGTGCCAGCAGCAAAGACACTTACAATCAGCCCCAGCATTTT. Amino acids: CASSKDTYNQPQHF.